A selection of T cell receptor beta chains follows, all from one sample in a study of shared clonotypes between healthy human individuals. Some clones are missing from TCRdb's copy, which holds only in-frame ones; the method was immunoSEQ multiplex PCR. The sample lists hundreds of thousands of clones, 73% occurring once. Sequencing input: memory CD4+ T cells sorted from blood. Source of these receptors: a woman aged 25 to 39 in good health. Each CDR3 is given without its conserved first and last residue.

cdr3_aa: ASSNGGGTGFAEKLF
j_call: TRBJ1-4
v_call: TRBV5-1

cdr3_aa: ASTPGEYGYT
j_call: TRBJ1-2
v_call: TRBV28

cdr3_aa: ASRHNRDGQPQH
j_call: TRBJ1-5
v_call: TRBV19

cdr3_aa: ASSFSPSGELF
j_call: TRBJ2-2
v_call: TRBV5-1

cdr3_aa: ASSLTGTENYGYT
j_call: TRBJ1-2
v_call: TRBV13

cdr3_aa: ASSIRQGAIEKLF
j_call: TRBJ1-4
v_call: TRBV7-9

cdr3_aa: ASSVPRGETQY
j_call: TRBJ2-5
v_call: TRBV19

cdr3_aa: ASSQGVEHEQY
j_call: TRBJ2-7
v_call: TRBV5-1

cdr3_aa: AISEVGGNTEAF
j_call: TRBJ1-1
v_call: TRBV10-3

cdr3_aa: ASSHAPPLAGADTQY
j_call: TRBJ2-3
v_call: TRBV4-1

cdr3_aa: ASRRVGGDEKLF
j_call: TRBJ1-4
v_call: TRBV4-1

cdr3_aa: ASSLLQTADTQY
j_call: TRBJ2-3
v_call: TRBV11-2

cdr3_aa: AGGAVMTGELF
j_call: TRBJ2-2
v_call: TRBV6-1

cdr3_aa: ASSFYGQAEAF
j_call: TRBJ1-1
v_call: TRBV7-2

cdr3_aa: ASSEYGSRSTEAF
j_call: TRBJ1-1
v_call: TRBV6-1

cdr3_aa: ASSVGERQY
j_call: TRBJ2-7
v_call: TRBV6-1

cdr3_aa: ASSEADTGRNEQF
j_call: TRBJ2-1
v_call: TRBV2

cdr3_aa: ASSLVAFRGRYEQY
j_call: TRBJ2-7
v_call: TRBV5-4

cdr3_aa: ASSDGRDNEQF
j_call: TRBJ2-1
v_call: TRBV18

cdr3_aa: ASSLERHTGSSEKLF
j_call: TRBJ1-4
v_call: TRBV5-1

cdr3_aa: ASGQGKVDTEAF
j_call: TRBJ1-1
v_call: TRBV19

cdr3_aa: ASSLRQGAQH
j_call: TRBJ1-5
v_call: TRBV7-8

cdr3_aa: ASSRGQGYGYT
j_call: TRBJ1-2
v_call: TRBV2

cdr3_aa: ASTRTGSGETQY
j_call: TRBJ2-5
v_call: TRBV6-1

cdr3_aa: ASWDRGPYEQY
j_call: TRBJ2-7
v_call: TRBV2

cdr3_aa: ASSPGRAAEAF
j_call: TRBJ1-1
v_call: TRBV11-3

cdr3_aa: ASKVPGTGANVLT
j_call: TRBJ2-6
v_call: TRBV27

cdr3_aa: ASSQVRRARVDYEQY
j_call: TRBJ2-7
v_call: TRBV14

cdr3_aa: SVEDTDSYEQY
j_call: TRBJ2-7
v_call: TRBV29-1

cdr3_aa: ASSIRGRSETQY
j_call: TRBJ2-5
v_call: TRBV19

cdr3_aa: ASSTLLAGEQY
j_call: TRBJ2-7
v_call: TRBV11-2

cdr3_aa: ASSYSRAGYEQY
j_call: TRBJ2-7
v_call: TRBV6-5

cdr3_aa: ASSMVAPTGHMNTEAF
j_call: TRBJ1-1
v_call: TRBV7-2

cdr3_aa: ATAGADTGELF
j_call: TRBJ2-2
v_call: TRBV5-1

cdr3_aa: ASSLAYPSGRVHNEQF
j_call: TRBJ2-1
v_call: TRBV5-4

cdr3_aa: ASSLVQGPSTDTQY
j_call: TRBJ2-3
v_call: TRBV5-1

cdr3_aa: ASSPMGGANTGELF
j_call: TRBJ2-2
v_call: TRBV4-2

cdr3_aa: ASSPINNEQF
j_call: TRBJ2-1
v_call: TRBV6-5

cdr3_aa: ASSQDRDSRRYSPLH
j_call: TRBJ1-6
v_call: TRBV4-2

cdr3_aa: ASSSYSEQY
j_call: TRBJ2-7
v_call: TRBV5-1

cdr3_aa: ASSDGTGGYEQY
j_call: TRBJ2-7
v_call: TRBV2

cdr3_aa: ASSLLGTTGELF
j_call: TRBJ2-2
v_call: TRBV5-4

cdr3_aa: ASRGAETYNEQF
j_call: TRBJ2-1
v_call: TRBV5-1

cdr3_aa: ASSHRGGETEAF
j_call: TRBJ1-1
v_call: TRBV5-1

cdr3_aa: SAGKGGSNPYEQY
j_call: TRBJ2-7
v_call: TRBV29-1